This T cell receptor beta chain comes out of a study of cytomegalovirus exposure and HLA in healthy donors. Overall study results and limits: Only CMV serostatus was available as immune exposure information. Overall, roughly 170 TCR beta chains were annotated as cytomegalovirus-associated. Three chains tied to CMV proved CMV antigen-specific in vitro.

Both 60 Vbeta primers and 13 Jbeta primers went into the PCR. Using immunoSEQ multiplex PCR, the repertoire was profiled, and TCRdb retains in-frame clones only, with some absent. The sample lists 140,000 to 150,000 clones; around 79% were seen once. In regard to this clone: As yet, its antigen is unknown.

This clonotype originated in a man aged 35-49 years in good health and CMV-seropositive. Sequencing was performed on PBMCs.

The chain's CDR3 is CASSRNRGETQYF. The CDR3 bases are TGTGCCAGCAGCCGTAATCGGGGAGAGACCCAGTACTTC. The chain carries TRBV2 and TRBJ2-5, with a weak D call TRBD2 (5 bases). Germline assignment: CDR1 SNHLY and CDR2 FYNNEI. V was clipped by 6 bases and J by 4 bases, with 12 bases between them. This CDR3 has 13 residues. Complete variable domain (other parts from reference TRBV2 and TRBJ2-5): EPEVTQTPSHQVTQMGQEVILRCVPISNHLYFYWYRQILGQKVEFLVSFYNNEISEKSEIFDDQFSVERPDGSNFTLKIRSTKLEDSAMYFCASSRNRGETQYFGPGTRLLVL.